A selection of T cell receptor beta chains follows, all from one sample in a study of T cells of healthy individuals. TCRdb fed the 5' RACE reads into MiXCR, producing one record per CDR3 protein. The sample yields around 98,000 distinct CDR3 sequences, roughly a sixth seen once. The source of these receptors is a human donor in good health. Each CDR3 is given without its conserved first and last residue.

V gene: TRBV6-2/TRBV6-3
CDR3 length: 12
J gene: TRBJ2-1
CDR3 protein: ASSYPSLRISQF

V gene: TRBV20-1
CDR3 length: 19
J gene: TRBJ2-7
CDR3 protein: SARDFSLARDTFTLSYEQY

V gene: TRBV20-1
CDR3 length: 13
J gene: TRBJ2-5
CDR3 protein: SARDRTGGVETQY

V gene: TRBV7-2
CDR3 length: 12
J gene: TRBJ1-1
CDR3 protein: ASSLMGRGTEAF

V gene: TRBV28
CDR3 length: 14
J gene: TRBJ2-7
CDR3 protein: ASSTFYHGASYEQY

V gene: TRBV20-1
CDR3 length: 8
J gene: TRBJ2-7
CDR3 protein: SARDYEQY

V gene: TRBV5-6
CDR3 length: 12
J gene: TRBJ1-6
CDR3 protein: ASSWYYRVSPLH

V gene: TRBV6-6
CDR3 length: 13
J gene: TRBJ2-1
CDR3 protein: ASRRTSGSGNEQF

V gene: TRBV19
CDR3 length: 13
J gene: TRBJ2-7
CDR3 protein: ASSEPGQASYEQY

V gene: TRBV4-3
CDR3 length: 13
J gene: TRBJ2-7
CDR3 protein: ASSQSGTSGNEQY

V gene: TRBV10-2
CDR3 length: 13
J gene: TRBJ1-4
CDR3 protein: ASSESTADNEKLF

V gene: TRBV28
CDR3 length: 10
J gene: TRBJ1-2
CDR3 protein: ASSLSGRGYT

V gene: TRBV28
CDR3 length: 11
J gene: TRBJ2-7
CDR3 protein: ASRGQGDYEQY

V gene: TRBV18
CDR3 length: 13
J gene: TRBJ2-6
CDR3 protein: ASSPGTGGANVLT

V gene: TRBV20-1
CDR3 length: 15
J gene: TRBJ1-6
CDR3 protein: SARDLTGRGANSPLH

V gene: TRBV6-6
CDR3 length: 12
J gene: TRBJ2-5
CDR3 protein: ASSYKGHQETQY

V gene: TRBV2
CDR3 length: 12
J gene: TRBJ1-6
CDR3 protein: ASSPTGPNSPLH

V gene: TRBV28
CDR3 length: 14
J gene: TRBJ1-6
CDR3 protein: ASSLSGAGRNSPLH

V gene: TRBV20-1
CDR3 length: 11
J gene: TRBJ2-5
CDR3 protein: SASVGYQETQY

V gene: TRBV11-1
CDR3 length: 11
J gene: TRBJ2-7
CDR3 protein: ASSRGTLYEQY

V gene: TRBV24-1
CDR3 length: 14
J gene: TRBJ2-1
CDR3 protein: ATSDPTSGWANEQF

V gene: TRBV5-6
CDR3 length: 9
J gene: TRBJ1-5
CDR3 protein: ASIRNQPQH

V gene: TRBV2
CDR3 length: 10
J gene: TRBJ2-7
CDR3 protein: ASGRNNYEQY

V gene: TRBV29-1
CDR3 length: 12
J gene: TRBJ2-1
CDR3 protein: SALSGRASGEQF

V gene: TRBV10-3
CDR3 length: 13
J gene: TRBJ2-7
CDR3 protein: AIRHGTAISYEQY